The source of this T cell receptor beta chain is a study of identifying expanded T cells in peripheral blood. Germline CDR1 is SQVTM and CDR2 is ANQGSEA. With 7 bases removed from V and 0 bases from J, the gap between germline ends came to 12 bases. This CDR3 is 13 amino acids long. Assay used: immunoSEQ multiplex PCR; TCRdb lists only in-frame clones, some missing. In the table there are around 90,000 clones, about nine tenths of which are singletons. This receptor was taken from a person aged 18-70 years in good health. The sequencing sample was made of blood. This chain links TRBV29-1 with TRBJ1-2; the D gene is possibly TRBD1 (5 bases). CDR3 DNA: TGCAGCGGGGCGGGGGGGTCTAACTATGGCTACACCTTC. It is translated as CSGAGGSNYGYTF.